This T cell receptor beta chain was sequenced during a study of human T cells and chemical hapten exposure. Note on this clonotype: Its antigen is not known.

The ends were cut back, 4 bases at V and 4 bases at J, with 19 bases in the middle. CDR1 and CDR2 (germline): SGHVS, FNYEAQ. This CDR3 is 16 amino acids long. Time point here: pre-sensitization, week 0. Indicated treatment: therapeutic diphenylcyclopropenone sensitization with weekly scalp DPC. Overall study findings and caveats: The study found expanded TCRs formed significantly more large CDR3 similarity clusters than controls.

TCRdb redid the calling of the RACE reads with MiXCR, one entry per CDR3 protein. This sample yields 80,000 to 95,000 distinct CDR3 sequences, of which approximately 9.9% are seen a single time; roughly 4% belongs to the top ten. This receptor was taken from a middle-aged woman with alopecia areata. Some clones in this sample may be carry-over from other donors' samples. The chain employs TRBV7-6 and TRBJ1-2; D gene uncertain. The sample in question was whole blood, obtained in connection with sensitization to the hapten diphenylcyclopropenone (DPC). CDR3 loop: CASSSGSGFPGYGYTF. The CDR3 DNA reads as TGTGCCAGCAGCTCCGGCTCGGGTTTCCCTGGCTATGGCTACACCTTC.